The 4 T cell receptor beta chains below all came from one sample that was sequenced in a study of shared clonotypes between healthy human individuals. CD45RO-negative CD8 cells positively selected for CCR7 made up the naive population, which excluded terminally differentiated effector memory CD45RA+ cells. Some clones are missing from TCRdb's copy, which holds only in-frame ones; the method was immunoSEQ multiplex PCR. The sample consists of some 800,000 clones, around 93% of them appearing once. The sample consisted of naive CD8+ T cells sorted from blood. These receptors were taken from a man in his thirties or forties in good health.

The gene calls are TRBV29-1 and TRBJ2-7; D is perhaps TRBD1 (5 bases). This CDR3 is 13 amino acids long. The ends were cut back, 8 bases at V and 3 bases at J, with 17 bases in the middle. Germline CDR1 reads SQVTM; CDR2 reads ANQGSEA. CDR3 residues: CSIQGIGNYEQYF. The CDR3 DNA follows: TGCAGCATTCAGGGAATTGGTAACTACGAGCAGTACTTC.

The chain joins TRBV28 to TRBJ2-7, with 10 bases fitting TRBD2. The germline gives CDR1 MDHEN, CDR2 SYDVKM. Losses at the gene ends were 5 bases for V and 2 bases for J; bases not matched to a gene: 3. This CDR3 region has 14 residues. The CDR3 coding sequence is TGTGCCAGCAGTCGGACTAGCGGAGCCTACGAGCAGTACTTC. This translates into CASSRTSGAYEQYF.

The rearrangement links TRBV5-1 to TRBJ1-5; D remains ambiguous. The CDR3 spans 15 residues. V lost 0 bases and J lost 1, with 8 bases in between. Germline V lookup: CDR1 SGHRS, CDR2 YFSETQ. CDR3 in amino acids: CASSLGLGSNQPQHF. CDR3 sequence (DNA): TGCGCCAGCAGCTTGGGATTGGGGAGCAATCAGCCCCAGCATTTT.

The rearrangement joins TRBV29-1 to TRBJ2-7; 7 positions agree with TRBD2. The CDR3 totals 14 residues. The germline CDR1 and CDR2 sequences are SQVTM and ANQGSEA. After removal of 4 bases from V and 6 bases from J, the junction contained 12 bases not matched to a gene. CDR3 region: CSVAQSGITTEQYF. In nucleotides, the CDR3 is TGCAGCGTTGCCCAGAGCGGGATTACTACCGAGCAGTACTTC.